This note documents a single TCR beta chain sequence. The specificity of this receptor is unknown. Base quality data are lacking; no much larger clone is found one base away. V loses 3 bases, J loses 0 bases, and the germline ends lie 9 bases apart. CDR1 MNHEY and CDR2 SMNVEV are derived from the germline V gene (reference sequence). The CDR3 spans 15 residues, from the cysteine through the phenylalanine. The kept DNA is CDR3 alone, 45 bases in frame from the first base. The data were obtained in a study of shared clonotypes between healthy human individuals (dated by TCRdb to between 2020 and 2021). Notes on the research overall: A couple of women and a few men aged 18 to 49 years were included in the cohort. Different laboratories and diverse techniques were used to prepare libraries and sequence TCR repertoires, to increase sequencing depth and limit assay-specific biases. Between about 0.9 and 8.9 billion PBMCs per donor were obtained by leukapheresis. For each donor, CD4 naive and CD4 memory were each given three plates, CD8 naive was given two plates, and CD8 memory was given one plate. The study deeply sequenced blood TCR repertoires of five healthy adults to estimate repertoire size and the extent of clonotype sharing between individuals. Here is what the overall study found, with its caveats: Pairwise subsampling led to the expectation that sequencing depth would affect the degree of clonotype sharing among donors. Because the study included a small number of donors, the genetic and exposure-history diversity represented was limited. Sampling was limited to blood, and TCR repertoires in tissue likely differ from TCR repertoires in blood. Naive subsets generally had larger estimated clonotype richness than memory subsets. Across a handful of donors, 5% to 6% of naive CD4, approximately 4% of naive CD8, 2.3% of memory CD4, and under 0.45% of memory CD8 clonotypes were shared. Even with the large sequencing depth, rarefaction of the sorted-subset datasets indicated that sequencing was incomplete. Clonotypes shared by all four sorted-subset donors showed higher generation probabilities than non-shared clonotypes.

Using the deep immunoSEQ assay, TCR CDR3 regions were amplified from genomic DNA by multiplex PCR. For each cell subset, the extracted genomic DNA was distributed evenly across all wells of several immunoSEQ 96-well plates, and each plate served as one replicate. For sorted subsets, roughly 200 ng of genomic DNA, equivalent to around 30,000 T cell genomes, went into each replicate PCR. Purified libraries were quantified with a Qubit 3.0 fluorometer, sized on a Bioanalyzer 2100, and re-quantified with the KAPA Library Quantification kit. Every immunoSEQ 96-well plate was sequenced on a separate single-read 150-cycle Illumina NextSeq 550 flow cell. For the original study's pipeline: Because the immunoSEQ output included only junctional sequences and no quality scores, the filtering could not be the same as the filtering used for full-length reads. Sequences were annotated with PyIR, a Python wrapper for IgBLAST v1.9, using IMGT germline references to assign V/J genes and CDR3. Reads were removed for weak V/J assignments (E-value above 1e-6), missing CDR3, stop codons, out-of-frame junctions, or ambiguous translated residues. V3J clonotypes were defined as sequences sharing the same inferred V gene, J gene, and CDR3 amino acid sequence. Percentage overlap between repertoires was computed as shared unique clonotypes divided by the size of the smaller repertoire. Richness of each repertoire was evaluated using RTK rarefaction, the Chao1 estimator, and Recon v2.1 estimates of unobserved clonotypes. For all TCRbeta clonotypes obtained by the gDNA method from a few donors, generation probabilities were computed with OLGA. Sourced from immuneACCESS, this table was stored by TCRdb with only in-frame sequences that have V and J called. A share of the clones is absent; for the studies checked, an unresolved V gene accounts for under half, and the remainder has no known explanation. V, J and clone size reflect that table, while D and trimming were determined from the DNA. The sample table records over 1.5 million clones; 98% of these occur just once. Roughly 0.45% of the sample lies in the top ten.

The donors were healthy, HIV-negative adults with no recently reported acute infections or vaccinations. Every donor was a Caucasian adult residing in Nashville, Tennessee, USA. Magnetic negative selection was used to enrich CD4+ T cells, after which naive cells were positively selected on CD45RA and the negative fraction became the memory subset. Blood was collected by leukapheresis, and PBMCs were isolated by Ficoll-Histopaque density gradient centrifugation and then cryopreserved in liquid nitrogen vapor phase. Purity and quantity of every magnetically sorted T cell population were checked by analytical flow cytometry. Genomic DNA was isolated from each sorted fraction and quantified by UV absorbance on a Nanodrop 2000c.

Sequenced material: naive CD4+ T cells sorted from blood. According to the study, the label for this sample's cell subset or site signals: CD45RA+ positively selected. The clonotype was recovered from a man under 40 in good health. The chain joins TRBV27 to TRBJ1-3; the D gene assignment is ambiguous. The CDR3 has the sequence CASSFTGGSGNTIYF. The bases read TGTGCCAGCAGTTTCACCGGTGGCTCTGGAAACACCATATATTTT.